This section outlines one T cell receptor (beta chain) sequence together with its context. Antigen: not known. The sample is drawn from a study of CD8 T cells in ankylosing spondylitis. Deletions cut 2 bases from V and 2 bases from J, with 13 bases between. CDR1 and CDR2 (germline): DFQATT, SNEGSKA (reference sequence). There are 15 residues in the CDR3. From the 5' RACE reads, TCRdb called clonotypes with MiXCR, one entry per CDR3 protein. The sample has roughly 700,000 distinct CDR3 sequences, roughly 20% seen once. Study-wide results and caveats: It appeared that ankylosing spondylitis blood was characterized by a TCR beta motif of roughly 8 highly homologous variants. Matched synovial fluid from ankylosing spondylitis patients was reported to be enriched for disease-linked clones.

The chain carries TRBV20-1 and TRBJ1-5; D remains ambiguous. What was sequenced was blood, either unsorted or a sorted T cell fraction (not recorded which). The receptor comes from a male donor with ankylosing spondylitis. The CDR3 nucleotides read TGCAGTGCTAGACGTCCCGCGCCAGGCAATCAGCCCCAGCATTTT. Its protein product is CSARRPAPGNQPQHF.